This T cell receptor beta chain was captured by sequencing in a study of T-cell memory formation after mild COVID-19 (dated by TCRdb to the early 2020s). About the full investigation: TCR sequence clusters from the two donors were largely donor specific. The cohort was made up of two young adult volunteers, one female and one male, who were previously healthy. Longitudinal TCRalpha and TCRbeta repertoire sequencing tracked T-cell clones expanding and contracting after mild COVID-19 in a couple of donors.

The cysteine opens and the phenylalanine closes a CDR3 of 13 amino acids. The retained sequence is limited to the CDR3, 39 bases, with the frame set at the first base. The CDR1 and CDR2 encoded by the germline V gene are SGHVS and FQNEAQ. Trimming takes 1 base from V and 8 bases from J, and the germline ends sit 9 bases apart. This clonotype was observed a few times. The antigen this receptor binds is unknown. No base quality information exists; no much larger clone differs at one position. Beyond this particular receptor, the publication reports: SARS-CoV-2 specificity of the second-wave clones peaking on day 37 was not confirmed. From day 15 to 85, contracting clones showed balanced CD4/CD8 phenotypes, whereas a second wave of clones that expanded from day 15 to 37 leaned towards CD4+. Only a couple of mild cases were covered by the study, and larger cohorts that include severe cases with pre-infection samples were considered necessary. Contracting CD4+ clones turned up mainly in the CM and EM memory subsets, whereas EMRA was where CD8+ clones were enriched. Some responding clones were detected in pre-infection memory, suggesting pre-existing cross-reactive memory T cells joined the SARS-CoV-2 response.

PBMCs were isolated by Ficoll-Paque density gradient centrifugation. The sample was run on an Illumina NovaSeq 6000. TCRalpha and TCRbeta cDNA libraries were built by 5'RACE with constant-segment primers, adding sample barcodes and unique molecular identifiers. Trizol reagent was used to extract RNA from every sample. Libraries were amplified in two PCR steps, with a second sample barcode and Illumina TruSeq adapters added in the second step. Sequencing of libraries was performed on an Illumina NovaSeq with 2 x 150 bp paired-end reads. The published analysis was carried out like this. Reads were demultiplexed and collapsed into UMI-guided consensus sequences with migec v1.2.7. Using mixcr v2.1.11, UMI consensuses were aligned to TRA and TRB V and J templates and then assembled into clonotypes. Clonotypes were classified as expanded or contracted when called significant by both edgeR and NoisET, with noise models trained on biological replicates. For edgeR calls, a false discovery rate-adjusted p below 0.01 and a log2 fold-change threshold of 1 were applied. As an exploratory analysis of dynamics, PCA with hierarchical clustering was applied to max-normalized trajectories of the 1000 most abundant clonotypes. Separately sequenced CD4+ and CD8+ repertoires were used to assign a CD4 or CD8 phenotype to each responding clone. TCRdb reran the public reads through fastp at Q25 and MiXCR, keeping productive beta chains. Each CDR3 protein appears once, grouped with its most common genes and DNA. TCRdb's processing, not the authors' own work, is the source of the V and J calls. Here the sample has hundreds of thousands of distinct CDR3 sequences; around a quarter occur a single time. The leading ten clones occupy around an eighth of the sample.

Rearrangement joined TRBV7-8 to TRBJ2-1, and perhaps TRBD1 as D gene, on 6 matching bases. The sequencing input was PBMCs or a T cell subset sorted from them (not recorded which). The receptor comes from an adult woman who had mild COVID-19 (a few samples of this study predate the infection). The sample titles of this study are shuffled in the database, so cell type and time point are left out; the donor was told from shared clones. At the DNA level, the sequence is TGTGCCAGCAGCTTAGGGGACAACTATGAGCAGTTCTTC. Translation gives CASSLGDNYEQFF.